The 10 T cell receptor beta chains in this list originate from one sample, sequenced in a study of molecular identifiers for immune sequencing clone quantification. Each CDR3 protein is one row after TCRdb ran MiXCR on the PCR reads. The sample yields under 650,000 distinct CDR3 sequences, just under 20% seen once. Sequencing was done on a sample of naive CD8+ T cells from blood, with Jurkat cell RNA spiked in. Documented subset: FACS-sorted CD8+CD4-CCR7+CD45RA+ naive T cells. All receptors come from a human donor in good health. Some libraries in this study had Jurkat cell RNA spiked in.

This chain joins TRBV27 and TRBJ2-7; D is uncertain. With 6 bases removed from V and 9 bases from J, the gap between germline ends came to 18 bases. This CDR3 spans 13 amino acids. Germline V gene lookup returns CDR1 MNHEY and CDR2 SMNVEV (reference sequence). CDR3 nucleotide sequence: TGTGCCAGCAGCACGTGGGTAAACCACGGGCAGTACTTC. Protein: CASSTWVNHGQYF.

CDR3 DNA: TGTGCCAGCAGTCTATCCTTTTCCGGGGACAATCAGCCCCAGCATTTT. Translating it yields CASSLSFSGDNQPQHF. This chain uses TRBV6-5 with TRBJ1-5; D gene uncertain. The CDR3 runs 16 residues. Per the germline V gene, CDR1 is MNHEY and CDR2 is SVGAGI. V lost 5 bases to trimming and J lost 3 bases, with 17 bases between them.

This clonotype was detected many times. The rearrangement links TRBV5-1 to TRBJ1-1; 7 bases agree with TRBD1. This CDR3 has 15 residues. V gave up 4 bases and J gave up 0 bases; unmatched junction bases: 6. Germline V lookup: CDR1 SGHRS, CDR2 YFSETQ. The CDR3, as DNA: TGCGCCAGCAGCATGGGACAGTCGATGAACACTGAAGCTTTCTTT. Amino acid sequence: CASSMGQSMNTEAFF.

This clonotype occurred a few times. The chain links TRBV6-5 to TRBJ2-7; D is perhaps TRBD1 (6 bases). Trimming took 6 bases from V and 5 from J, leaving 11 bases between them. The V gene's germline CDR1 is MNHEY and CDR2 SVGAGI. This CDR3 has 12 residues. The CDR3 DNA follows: TGTGCCAGCAGACAACAGGGAGACGAGCAGTACTTC. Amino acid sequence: CASRQQGDEQYF.

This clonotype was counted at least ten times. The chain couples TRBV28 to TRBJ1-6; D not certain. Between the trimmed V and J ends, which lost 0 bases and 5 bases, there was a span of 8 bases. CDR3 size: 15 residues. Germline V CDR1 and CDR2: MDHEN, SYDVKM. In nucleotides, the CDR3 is TGTGCCAGCAGTTTATGGGGCACCGATAATTCACCCCTCCACTTT. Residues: CASSLWGTDNSPLHF.

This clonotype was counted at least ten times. CDR3 residues: CASSYGTSGTDTQYF. CDR3 DNA sequence: TGTGCCAGCAGTTACGGGACTAGCGGGACAGATACGCAGTATTTT. The chain combines TRBV6-5 with TRBJ2-3, with 12 positions matching TRBD2. The CDR3 length is 15 residues. The germline V gene has CDR1 MNHEY and CDR2 SVGAGI. With V trimmed by 2 bases and J by 3 bases, 0 bases remained unmatched.

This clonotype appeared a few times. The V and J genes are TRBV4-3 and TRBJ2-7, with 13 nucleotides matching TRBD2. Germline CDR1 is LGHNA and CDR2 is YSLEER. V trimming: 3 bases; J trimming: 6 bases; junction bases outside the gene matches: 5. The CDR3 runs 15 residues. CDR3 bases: TGCGCCAGCAGCCACTGGACTAGCGGGAGTTGCGAGCAGTACTTC. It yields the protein CASSHWTSGSCEQYF.

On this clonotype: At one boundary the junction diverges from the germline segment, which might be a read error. The CDR3 DNA reads as TGTGCCGGCAGTTTTCTGATGTCGACTAGCACAGATACGCAGTATTTT. Protein sequence: CAGSFLMSTSTDTQYF. The rearrangement links TRBV28 to TRBJ2-3, with unresolved D. From germline, CDR1 is MDHEN and CDR2 SYDVKM. The CDR3 covers 16 residues.

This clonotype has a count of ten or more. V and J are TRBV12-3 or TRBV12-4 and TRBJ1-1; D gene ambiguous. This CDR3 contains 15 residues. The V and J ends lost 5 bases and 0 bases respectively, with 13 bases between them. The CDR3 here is CASSNYSLLNTEAFF. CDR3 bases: TGTGCCAGCAGTAATTACAGCCTCCTGAACACTGAAGCTTTCTTT.

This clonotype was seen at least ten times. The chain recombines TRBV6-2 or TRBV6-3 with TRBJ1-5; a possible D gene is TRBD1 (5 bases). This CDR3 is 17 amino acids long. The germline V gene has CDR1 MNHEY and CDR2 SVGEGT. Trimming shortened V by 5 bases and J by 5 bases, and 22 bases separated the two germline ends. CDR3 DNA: TGTGCCAGCAGTACCCGGGACTTGCCCGAACTACATCAGCCCCAGCATTTT. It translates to CASSTRDLPELHQPQHF.